Listed below are T cell receptor beta chains from one sample, sequenced in a study of control samples from healthy donors and cancer patients. Only in-frame clones appear in the TCRdb table, and some are missing; sequencing was by immunoSEQ multiplex PCR. The profile covers about 180,000 clones, with 85% to 95% appearing a single time and around 1.5% taken by the ten largest. Sequenced material: blood. The origin of the receptors is a woman aged 18-35 years in good health. CDR3s include the opening cysteine and the closing phenylalanine or tryptophan. A D gene is named only where the DNA matches it firmly. Clone size appears in some rows only: once, few, many, or a class for an expanded clone.

V	D	J	size	DNA	CDR3
TRBV7-9	TRBD1	TRBJ1-2	.	TGTGCCAGCAGCTCTCCGGACAGGGTTGGCTATGGCTACACCTTC	CASSSPDRVGYGYTF
TRBV6-5	TRBD1	TRBJ1-2	.	TGTGCCAGCAGTCCCGGGACAGGGGGGAACTATGGCTACACCTTC	CASSPGTGGNYGYTF
TRBV18	.	TRBJ2-2	.	TGTGCCAGCTCTTCGGACGGGTCCGGGGAGCTGTTTTTT	CASSSDGSGELFF
TRBV4-3	.	TRBJ1-6	.	TGCGCCAGCAGCTTGTGGTCCGACAAAAATTCACCCCTCCACTTT	CASSLWSDKNSPLHF
TRBV9	.	TRBJ1-1	.	TGTGCCAGCAGCGGACGGGACACGAACACTGAAGCTTTCTTT	CASSGRDTNTEAFF
TRBV5-1	.	TRBJ1-1	.	TGCGCCAGCAGCCAGGCGTGGAACACTGAAGCTTTCTTT	CASSQAWNTEAFF
TRBV24-1	TRBD2	TRBJ2-1	once	TGTGCCACCAGTGATTTAAAGCGGGGGGAAATATACAATGAGCAGTTCTTC	CATSDLKRGEIYNEQFF
TRBV11-2	TRBD2	TRBJ2-7	.	TGTGCCAGCAGCTTAGCGGGAGGGCCAGTTTACGAGCAGTACTTC	CASSLAGGPVYEQYF
TRBV2	.	TRBJ1-5	.	TGTGCCAGTGGGGGGGGACAGCCCCAGCATTTT	CASGGGQPQHF
TRBV15	TRBD1	TRBJ2-1	.	TGTGCCACCAGCCCCCTTCCCGGACAGGGACGGCAGTTCTTC	CATSPLPGQGRQFF
TRBV6-2/TRBV6-3	.	TRBJ2-5	.	TGTGCCAGCAGTTACGAGCAGAAAGAGACCCAGTACTTC	CASSYEQKETQYF
TRBV5-8	.	TRBJ1-2	.	TGTGCCAGCAGCCCCGGAGACGGGGGACCCTATGGCTACACCTTC	CASSPGDGGPYGYTF
TRBV27	.	TRBJ1-1	once	TGTGCCAGCAGTTTCGGGTTTCGGGGTGAAGCTTTCTTT	CASSFGFRGEAFF
TRBV11-3	.	TRBJ2-7	once	TGTGCCAGCAGCTCACAGTTACCCGGGAGCACCTACGAGCAGTACTTC	CASSSQLPGSTYEQYF
TRBV11-3	TRBD2	TRBJ2-1	.	TGTGCCAGCAGCTTAAATGGACTAGCGGGAGGAGAACAGTTCTTC	CASSLNGLAGGEQFF
TRBV10-3	.	TRBJ1-1	.	TGTGCCTCAACCCGAGGGGGAAAAAGTGACACTGAAGCTTTCTTT	CASTRGGKSDTEAFF
TRBV5-6	TRBD1	TRBJ1-5	.	TGTGCCAGCAGCTTGGGTAGACAGGGGAACCAGCCCCAGCATTTT	CASSLGRQGNQPQHF
TRBV6-2/TRBV6-3	.	TRBJ2-5	.	TGTGCCAGCAGTTATGGGGGGTGGCAAGAGACCCAGTACTTC	CASSYGGWQETQYF
TRBV27	.	TRBJ1-2	once	TGTGCCAGCAGTTTGAATGGGAGGGTCCCAGTTGGTGGCTACACCTTC	CASSLNGRVPVGGYTF
TRBV11-3	.	TRBJ1-3	.	TGTGCCAGCAGCTTAGGCGCACGGTTCCCCTCTGGAAACACCATATATTTT	CASSLGARFPSGNTIYF
TRBV10-2	.	TRBJ2-1	.	TGCGCCAGCAGTACCGACTCTCCAATAAGCTCCTACAATGAGCAGTTCTTC	CASSTDSPISSYNEQFF
TRBV3-1/TRBV3-2	TRBD2	TRBJ2-1	.	TGTGCCAGCAGCCAAGAGGGACCTCTGGGGGGGATCTTC	CASSQEGPLGGIF
TRBV27	.	TRBJ2-6	.	TGTGCCAGCAGTTGGGGAGGGGCCAACGTCCTGACTTTC	CASSWGGANVLTF
TRBV19	TRBD1	TRBJ1-2	once	TGTGCCAGTACTCCCCAGGGGGCGGTCTATGGCTACACCTTC	CASTPQGAVYGYTF
TRBV24-1	.	TRBJ1-5	.	TGTGCCACCAGTGACTTTGGAGGGCCCCAGCATTTT	CATSDFGGPQHF
TRBV27	.	TRBJ2-1	.	TGTGCCAGCAGGCCGTCCGGGACAGAGCAGTTCTTC	CASRPSGTEQFF
TRBV6-5	TRBD1	TRBJ2-6	.	TGTGCCACCGGGGTGGGACAGGGGGCCAACGTCCTGACTTTC	CATGVGQGANVLTF
TRBV11-1	.	TRBJ1-2	few	TGTGCCAGCAGCTTAGAAGGAGGGAGGAACTATGGCTACACCTTC	CASSLEGGRNYGYTF
TRBV10-3	TRBD1	TRBJ2-2	.	TGTGCCATCTCACCAGGGGGCTACGGTCGTACCGGGGAGCTGTTTTTT	CAISPGGYGRTGELFF
TRBV9	.	TRBJ1-3	.	TGTGCCAGCAGCGGAAACAGGGCCCCTGGAAACACCATATATTTT	CASSGNRAPGNTIYF
TRBV5-6	.	TRBJ2-5	.	TGTGCCAGCAGCTTGAGGGGAGCCCAAGAGACCCAGTACTTC	CASSLRGAQETQYF
TRBV4-1	.	TRBJ2-5	.	TGCGCCAGCAGCCAAGCAGAGACCCAGTACTTC	CASSQAETQYF
TRBV6-6	TRBD2	TRBJ2-5	.	TGTGCCAGCACCCCGACTAGCGAAGAGACCCAGTACTTC	CASTPTSEETQYF